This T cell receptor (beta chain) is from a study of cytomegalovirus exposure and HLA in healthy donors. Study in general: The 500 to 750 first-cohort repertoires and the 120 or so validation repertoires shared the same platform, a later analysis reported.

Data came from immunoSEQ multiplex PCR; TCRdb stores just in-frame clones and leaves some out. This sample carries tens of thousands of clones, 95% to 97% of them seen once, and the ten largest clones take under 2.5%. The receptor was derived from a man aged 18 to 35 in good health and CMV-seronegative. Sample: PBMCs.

CDR3 residues: CASSHNREYNEQFF. The CDR3, as DNA: TGCGCCAGCAGCCACAATCGGGAGTACAATGAGCAGTTCTTC. V gene TRBV4-1 combines with J gene TRBJ2-1, with D possibly TRBD2 on 6 matching bases. Germline V CDR1 and CDR2: MGHRA, YSYEKL. The CDR3 covers 14 residues. Trimming took 3 bases from V and 4 from J, leaving 10 bases between them.